The T cell receptor (beta chain) under discussion was sequenced for a study of identical twins. Study-level results: Insertions were reduced in abundant cord blood beta clonotypes but not in memory repertoires.

The sample holds a few counts of this clonotype. Its target is unknown. TCRdb reanalysed the 5' RACE reads using MiXCR and keeps one entry per CDR3 protein. The data contain about 520,000 distinct CDR3 sequences, 20% to 25% of them singletons. The V end was cut by 4 bases, the J end by 2 bases, with 15 bases between. This CDR3 is built from 15 residues. The germline gives CDR1 MNHEY, CDR2 SVGAGI. These data were also filed under a second study, of T cells expressing NK-cell markers. This second study notes: Sorted T-cell subsets CD3+CD56+NKG2C+, CD3+CD56+NKG2C- and CD3+CD56-NKG2C+ were TCR beta-sequenced. There were seven HCMV-seropositive donors and one seronegative donor among the eight sequenced.

Sequenced input: CD4+ T cells sorted from blood. This sequence was found in a young woman in good health. The V and J genes are TRBV6-5 and TRBJ2-7, with a weak D call TRBD2 (6 bases). The CDR3 region has the DNA TGTGCCAGCAGTTCTTCCGGGACTCTGACCTACGAGCAGTACTTC. Translated: CASSSSGTLTYEQYF.